The source of this T cell receptor (beta chain) is a study of T-cell memory formation after mild COVID-19. Study-wide results and limits: Largely, contracting CD4+ clones fell within CM and EM, and contracting CD8+ clones within EMRA. A second wave expanding day 15 to 37 was CD4+-biased; contracting clones were balanced. Cross-reactive memory appears to have joined, as suggested by some responding clones showing up in pre-infection memory.

TCRdb redid the calling of the 5' RACE reads with MiXCR, one entry per CDR3 protein. This table holds roughly 130,000 distinct CDR3 sequences, 5% to 6.5% found once. There are 17 residues in the CDR3. Germline V gene sequence: CDR1 KGHDR, CDR2 SFDVKD. J was trimmed by 5 bases and V by 4 bases; bases with no gene match: 10. This clonotype was observed a few times. Its antigen is still unknown. Sequences were obtained from PBMCs or a T cell subset sorted from them (not recorded which). The J gene is TRBJ2-2, the V gene TRBV24-1, with TRBD1 identical over 9 bases. This TCR was recovered from an adult woman who had mild COVID-19 (a few samples of this study predate the infection). Cell type and time point are not known. CDR3: CATSESGTGRGTGELFF. The CDR3 coding sequence is TGTGCCACCAGTGAGTCAGGGACAGGGAGAGGAACCGGGGAGCTGTTTTTT.